A selection of T cell receptor beta chains follows, all from one sample in a study of T cells in Graves' hyperthyroidism and ophthalmopathy. Using its own MiXCR run on the multiplex PCR reads, TCRdb lists one record per CDR3 protein. The sample has approximately 590,000 distinct CDR3 sequences, roughly 50% seen once. The sequencing input was peripheral blood or thyroid tissue (not recorded which). The receptors come from a woman under 30 with Graves' hyperthyroidism. Both conserved end residues are part of each CDR3. A D gene is named only where the DNA matches it firmly.

>NA|TRBV5-1
CASSFSGGLGQPQHF
>NA|TRBV10-3
CAISPLSSGANVLTF
>NA|TRBV2
CASSEGPDYEQYF
>NA|TRBV10-3
CATYGLTGRALEETQYF
>NA|TRBV29-1
CSVGGGGAGSPLHF
>NA|TRBV29-1
CSVEHPRETQYF
>NA|TRBV7-8
CASSQESKADYEQYF
>NA|TRBV7-8
CASSFDRFNYGYTF
>TRBD1|TRBV29-1
CSAPGQGDQTF
>TRBD2|TRBV15
CATPLLAGGTYEQYF
>NA|TRBV10-3
CAISDLYGYTF
>TRBD1|TRBV2
CASRPRDSFYEQYF
>NA|TRBV19
CASRLGEQYF
>TRBD2|TRBV7-9
CASSQGGLAGKETQYF